These 27 T cell receptor beta chains originate from one sample sequenced in a study of cytomegalovirus exposure and HLA in healthy donors. TCRdb keeps only in-frame clones here, not all; method: immunoSEQ multiplex PCR. The sample lists more than 95,000 clones, about 85% occurring once. The sample comprised PBMCs. These TCRs come from a man younger than 30 in good health and CMV-seropositive.

The V call is TRBV28, the J call TRBJ2-1; D perhaps matches TRBD2 (5 bases). The germline V gene encodes CDR1 MDHEN and CDR2 SYDVKM. Trimming took 5 bases from V and 9 from J, leaving 8 bases between them. This CDR3 contains 11 residues. CDR3 region: CASSARGEQFF. CDR3 nucleotides: TGTGCCAGCAGTGCTCGGGGTGAGCAGTTCTTC.

The table lists this clone with a count of one. The chain carries TRBV29-1 and TRBJ2-6, with D maybe TRBD1 (6 bases). Trimming took off 5 bases at V and 1 base at J, with 12 bases between the two ends. CDR3 length: 15 amino acids. Germline V CDR1 and CDR2: SQVTM, ANQGSEA. This chain's CDR3 is CSVKDSESGANVLTF. The DNA of the CDR3 is TGCAGCGTTAAGGACAGCGAGTCTGGGGCCAACGTCCTGACTTTC.

V is TRBV13 and J is TRBJ1-5; D might be TRBD1 (6 bases). Trimming shortened V by 3 bases and J by 4 bases, and 10 bases separated the two germline ends. CDR3 length: 14 amino acids. Germline CDR1 and CDR2: PRHDT and FYEKMQ (reference sequence). The CDR3 loop is CASSFRGRNQPQHF. Written as DNA, the CDR3 is TGTGCCAGCAGCTTCAGGGGTAGAAATCAGCCCCAGCATTTT.

This sequence joins TRBV28 and TRBJ2-1; 11 nucleotides align to TRBD2. Looked up from germline, CDR1 is MDHEN and CDR2 is SYDVKM. The CDR3 loop spans 15 amino acids. Trimming took 6 bases from V and 1 from J; bases not matched to a gene: 2. The CDR3 protein is CASRGLAESYNEQFF. As DNA, the CDR3 is TGTGCCAGCAGGGGACTAGCGGAATCCTACAATGAGCAGTTCTTC.

This chain joins TRBV5-6 and TRBJ1-1; 7 bases agree with TRBD1. CDR1 SGHDT and CDR2 YYEEEE come from the germline V gene. This CDR3 contains 16 residues. The J segment lost 1 base and the V segment lost 4 bases, leaving 10 bases of the junction unmatched. In nucleotides, the CDR3 is TGTGCCAGCAGCCCCCCGGGACAGACTAGGAACACTGAAGCTTTCTTT. This sequence encodes CASSPPGQTRNTEAFF.

J is TRBJ2-4 and V is TRBV5-6, with D unresolved. The germline V gene has CDR1 SGHDT and CDR2 YYEEEE. V dropped 1 base and J dropped 1 base, with 6 bases sitting between them. The CDR3 loop spans 14 amino acids. CDR3 bases: TGTGCCAGCAGCTTGTTCGGGGCCAAAAACATTCAGTACTTC. Its translation: CASSLFGAKNIQYF. Full variable domain (missing parts from reference TRBV5-6 and TRBJ2-4): DAGVTQSPTHLIKTRGQQVTLRCSPKSGHDTVSWYQQALGQGPQFIFQYYEEEERQRGNFPDRFSGHQFPNYSSELNVNALLLGDSALYLCASSLFGAKNIQYFGAGTRLSVL.

The chain has TRBV27 and TRBJ2-7, with TRBD1 matching 7 bases. Germline V gene sequence: CDR1 MNHEY, CDR2 SMNVEV (reference sequence). Trimming cost V 4 bases and J 3 bases; bases outside gene matches: 6. The CDR3 has 14 amino acids. CDR3 residues: CASSSRTGNYEQYF. The CDR3, as DNA: TGTGCCAGCAGTTCTCGGACAGGAAACTACGAGCAGTACTTC.

V and J are TRBV5-1 and TRBJ2-1; 8 positions match TRBD1. CDR3 size: 15 residues. Germline-derived CDR1 and CDR2 are SGHRS and YFSETQ. Trimming at V came to 1 base and at J to 3 bases, leaving 3 bases not matched to a gene. DNA of the CDR3: TGCGCCAGCAGCTTGCAGGGGGCCCTCTACAATGAGCAGTTCTTC. This sequence encodes CASSLQGALYNEQFF. The whole variable domain, remainder taken from reference TRBV5-1 and TRBJ2-1, is KAGVTQTPRYLIKTRGQQVTLSCSPISGHRSVSWYQQTPGQGLQFLFEYFSETQRNKGNFPGRFSGRQFSNSRSEMNVSTLELGDSALYLCASSLQGALYNEQFFGPGTRLTVL.

V is TRBV5-6 and J is TRBJ1-1; the D is unclear. This CDR3 comprises 11 residues. The V gene's germline CDR1 is SGHDT and CDR2 YYEEEE. With 4 bases removed from V and 5 bases from J, the gap between germline ends came to 6 bases. Here the CDR3 reads CASSVTTEAFF. CDR3 in DNA: TGTGCCAGCAGCGTAACAACTGAAGCTTTCTTT. Complete variable domain (other parts from reference TRBV5-6 and TRBJ1-1): DAGVTQSPTHLIKTRGQQVTLRCSPKSGHDTVSWYQQALGQGPQFIFQYYEEEERQRGNFPDRFSGHQFPNYSSELNVNALLLGDSALYLCASSVTTEAFFGQGTRLTVV.

The chain combines TRBV11-1 with TRBJ2-1, with TRBD2 as a possible D gene (5 bases). The CDR3 runs 13 residues. Germline CDR1 SGHAT, CDR2 FQDESV (reference sequence). Between the trimmed V and J ends, which lost 5 bases and 12 bases, there was a span of 17 bases. Written as DNA, the CDR3 is TGTGCCAGCAGCCGCGCGTTGGGGAGCGTGCAGTTCTTC. Translating gives CASSRALGSVQFF.

The rearrangement links TRBV28 to TRBJ2-7; D is possibly TRBD1 (5 bases). The CDR3 is 15 residues long. V was trimmed by 5 bases and J by 4 bases, leaving 18 bases between them. Germline CDR1 is MDHEN and CDR2 is SYDVKM. CDR3 residues: CASSQMDTLGYEQYF. The CDR3 DNA reads as TGTGCCAGCAGTCAGATGGACACGCTAGGGTACGAGCAGTACTTC.

This chain connects TRBV27 to TRBJ2-1; possible D gene TRBD2, 5 bases. This CDR3 region has 15 residues. Trimming shortened V by 5 bases and J by 7 bases, and 18 bases separated the two germline ends. In germline, CDR1 is MNHEY, CDR2 SMNVEV (reference sequence). CDR3 protein: CASSPRQGSGNEQFF. The CDR3 bases are TGTGCCAGCAGTCCAAGACAAGGGTCGGGAAATGAGCAGTTCTTC.

The rearrangement uses TRBV6-6 and TRBJ2-7, with TRBD1 matching over 9 bases. J lost 3 bases, V lost 3 bases, and 3 bases had no gene match. Germline-derived CDR1 and CDR2 are MNHNY and SVGAGI (reference sequence). CDR3 size: 14 residues. The CDR3: CASSYGQGSYEQYF. The CDR3 bases are TGTGCCAGCAGTTATGGACAGGGGAGCTACGAGCAGTACTTC.

The CDR3 sequence is CASSSRTGSNQPQHF. The CDR3 bases are TGTGCCAGCAGTTCCAGGACAGGGAGCAATCAGCCCCAGCATTTT. J is TRBJ1-5 and V is TRBV27; 8 nucleotides match TRBD1. This CDR3 is 15 amino acids long. Germline CDR1 reads MNHEY; CDR2 reads SMNVEV (reference sequence). V was clipped by 4 bases and J by 1 base; unmatched bases: 3.

The chain uses TRBV7-9 and TRBJ1-6; weak D call: TRBD1 (5 bases). Deletions cut 4 bases from V and 10 bases from J, with 17 bases between. Germline V gene sequence: CDR1 SEHNR, CDR2 FQNEAQ (reference sequence). This CDR3 spans 15 amino acids. This CDR3 is CASSYRGIGVSPLHF. Written as DNA, the CDR3 is TGTGCCAGCAGCTACCGGGGGATCGGAGTGTCACCCCTCCACTTT.

The chain employs TRBV9 and TRBJ1-1; a weak D match, TRBD1 (6 bases). This CDR3 is 16 amino acids long. Germline V gene lookup returns CDR1 SGDLS and CDR2 YYNGEE. Trimming left V 4 bases short and J 1 base short, with 17 bases between. The CDR3 spells CASSLLGGGPNTEAFF. The CDR3 DNA is TGTGCCAGCAGCTTACTCGGCGGGGGGCCGAACACTGAAGCTTTCTTT.

The V call is TRBV29-1, the J call TRBJ2-3; D remains unclear. CDR1 SQVTM and CDR2 ANQGSEA come from the germline V gene. The CDR3 runs 12 residues. V lost 3 bases and J 1 base, leaving 5 bases between the germline ends. The CDR3 region has the DNA TGCAGCGTTGATCCTGGCACAGATACGCAGTATTTT. Residues: CSVDPGTDTQYF.

V usage is TRBV6-1 and J usage is TRBJ2-1; possibly TRBD2 for D (5 bases). Per germline, CDR1 MNHNS and CDR2 SASEGT. This CDR3 comprises 21 residues. V gave up 0 bases and J gave up 4 bases, with 28 bases separating them. The CDR3 bases are TGTGCCAGCAGTGAAGCTCGGGGAAGGGAGTTTTTTTTGCCCTTATACAATGAGCAGTTCTTC. Its protein product is CASSEARGREFFLPLYNEQFF.

The rearrangement uses TRBV7-9 and TRBJ1-1; 7 bases fit TRBD1. Trimming removed 5 bases from V and 2 bases from J; junction bases left unmatched: 8. The germline gives CDR1 SEHNR, CDR2 FQNEAQ (reference sequence). CDR3 length equals 15 residues. The CDR3 bases are TGTGCCAGCAGCCTCCGGGACAGCGATAACACTGAAGCTTTCTTT. Translation gives CASSLRDSDNTEAFF.

This clone was seen only a few times. The chain has TRBV7-9 and TRBJ1-5; D ambiguous. There are 14 residues in the CDR3. V shed 1 base and J shed 6 bases, with 10 bases lying between them. Germline V CDR1 and CDR2: SEHNR, FQNEAQ (reference sequence). The CDR3 loop reads CASSLEEEAQPQHF. The CDR3 coding sequence is TGTGCCAGCAGCTTAGAGGAAGAGGCTCAGCCCCAGCATTTT.

The chain links TRBV6-1 to TRBJ2-3; 11 bases match TRBD2. Trimming took 2 bases from V and 7 from J; bases not matched to a gene: 11. Per the germline V gene, CDR1 is MNHNS and CDR2 is SASEGT. This CDR3 is built from 17 residues. The DNA for the CDR3 is TGTGCCAGCAGTGAACCCCCTTTAGCGGGGGGGCCTAATACGCAGTATTTT. This translates into CASSEPPLAGGPNTQYF.

CDR3 in amino acids: CSVPSWGPGGYTF. The CDR3, as DNA: TGCAGCGTTCCATCTTGGGGGCCCGGCGGCTACACCTTC. V gene TRBV29-1 combines with J gene TRBJ1-2; the D gene is possibly TRBD1 (6 bases). This CDR3 comprises 13 residues. Germline-derived CDR1 and CDR2 are SQVTM and ANQGSEA. V was pared by 5 bases and J by 8 bases, with 18 bases between. The full variable domain, its missing parts supplied by reference TRBV29-1 and TRBJ1-2, is SAVISQKPSRDICQRGTSLTIQCQVDSQVTMMFWYRQQPGQSLTLIATANQGSEATYESGFVIDKFPISRPNLTFSTLTVSNMSPEDSSIYLCSVPSWGPGGYTFGSGTRLTVV.

This clone was observed a single time. This chain joins TRBV5-1 and TRBJ2-7, with 8 bases fitting TRBD2. The ends lost 6 bases at V and 2 bases at J; junction bases unmatched: 10. This CDR3 is built from 15 residues. Germline V CDR1 and CDR2: SGHRS, YFSETQ. The CDR3 spells CASKPGGDITYEQYF. The CDR3 region has the DNA TGCGCCAGCAAACCGGGAGGGGACATCACCTACGAGCAGTACTTC. Full variable domain (outside the CDR3, taken from reference TRBV5-1 and TRBJ2-7): KAGVTQTPRYLIKTRGQQVTLSCSPISGHRSVSWYQQTPGQGLQFLFEYFSETQRNKGNFPGRFSGRQFSNSRSEMNVSTLELGDSALYLCASKPGGDITYEQYFGPGTRLTVT.

V gene TRBV6-1 combines with J gene TRBJ1-2; TRBD1 matches 9 bases. Unmatched junction bases numbered 8, after V lost 4 bases and J lost 2 bases. Germline CDR1 is MNHNS and CDR2 is SASEGT. The CDR3 extends over 16 amino acids. CDR3 in DNA: TGTGCCAGCAGTGGGTTCCGGGACAGGGCCAACTATGGCTACACCTTC. It encodes CASSGFRDRANYGYTF.

The chain uses TRBV2 and TRBJ1-2; maybe TRBD1 (5 bases). The length of the CDR3 is 14 residues. V was pared by 6 bases and J by 3 bases, with 14 bases between. The germline gives CDR1 SNHLY, CDR2 FYNNEI. The DNA of the CDR3 is TGTGCCAGCAGATCCCACGGGGGGGACTATGGCTACACCTTC. It yields the protein CASRSHGGDYGYTF.

The chain combines TRBV6-5 with TRBJ1-2; tentatively, D is TRBD1 (6 bases). With 4 bases removed from V and 2 bases from J, the gap between germline ends came to 11 bases. Germline CDR1 and CDR2: MNHEY and SVGAGI. This CDR3 is 14 amino acids long. The CDR3 protein is CASSSRTANYGYTF. The CDR3 DNA follows: TGTGCCAGCAGTTCCCGGACAGCCAACTATGGCTACACCTTC.

This clone was recorded at least ten times. The J gene is TRBJ1-2, the V gene TRBV15, with TRBD1 matching over 11 bases. V gave up 4 bases and J gave up 7 bases; unmatched junction bases: 5. The CDR3 loop spans 14 amino acids. The germline V gene has CDR1 LNHNV and CDR2 YYDKDF (reference sequence). The CDR3 sequence: CATSTTGQGGGYTF. CDR3 in DNA: TGTGCCACCAGCACCACGGGACAGGGGGGTGGCTACACCTTC.